The 21 T cell receptor beta chains presented below share a single source sample, sequenced in a study of T cells after yellow fever vaccination. MiXCR, applied by TCRdb to the 5' RACE reads, yields one record per CDR3 protein. The sample consists of some 110,000 distinct CDR3 sequences, 7% to 8.5% of them appearing once. The sequenced sample was CD8+ T cells sorted from PBMCs, obtained 45 days after the yellow fever booster vaccination. Receptors were obtained from a man aged 25-45 years who received the YFV17D yellow fever vaccine.

In its sample, this clonotype was seen a few times. The rearrangement links TRBV11-2 to TRBJ2-1; the D is unclear. The germline V gene encodes CDR1 SGHAT and CDR2 FQNNGV. Trimming took 4 bases from V and 0 from J, leaving 10 bases between them. The CDR3 consists of 15 residues. The chain's CDR3 is CASSSPLDSYNEQFF. The CDR3 DNA follows: TGTGCCAGCAGCTCCCCGCTAGACTCCTACAATGAGCAGTTCTTC.

As for this clonotype: A much larger clone is a single base away; this may be a read error. The V call is TRBV5-5, the J call TRBJ2-2; TRBD2 agrees at 10 bases. Germline V gene lookup returns CDR1 SGHKS and CDR2 YYEKEE (reference sequence). The CDR3 is 16 residues long. CDR3 bases: TGTGACAGCAGCCCAATAGCGGGAGGTCACACCGGGGAGCTGTTTTTT. This encodes CDSSPIAGGHTGELFF.

This clonotype was observed at least ten times. The chain recombines TRBV7-2 with TRBJ1-4, with 9 bases lining up with TRBD1. The CDR3 is 18 residues long. Germline V gene lookup returns CDR1 SGHTA and CDR2 FQGNSA. After removal of 5 bases from V and 0 bases from J, the junction contained 10 bases not matched to a gene. For the CDR3, the DNA is TGTGCCAGCAGCAGTAGACAGGGGGATATGACAACTAATGAAAAACTGTTTTTT. The encoded protein is CASSSRQGDMTTNEKLFF.

This clonotype was counted a few times. This chain links TRBV20-1 with TRBJ2-7, with D tentatively TRBD2 (6 bases). CDR1 is DFQATT, CDR2 SNEGSKA, per germline (reference sequence). CDR3 size: 14 residues. With 3 bases removed from V and 0 bases from J, the gap between germline ends came to 12 bases. As DNA, the CDR3 is TGCAGTGCTAGTCCTAGCGTCAGCTCCTACGAGCAGTACTTC. Protein sequence: CSASPSVSSYEQYF.

This clonotype was counted between two and nine times. The chain combines TRBV27 with TRBJ2-1; the match to TRBD2 covers 10 bases. Germline values: CDR1 MNHEY, CDR2 SMNVEV (reference sequence). CDR3 length: 15 amino acids. V lost 8 bases to trimming and J lost 8 bases; unmatched junction nucleotides: 12. The CDR3 sequence is CASRRSLAGVHEQFF. CDR3 nucleotide sequence: TGTGCCAGCCGTAGGTCGCTAGCGGGAGTACATGAGCAGTTCTTC.

This clonotype showed up many times. The chain joins TRBV4-3 to TRBJ2-1, with TRBD2 matching over 7 bases. The CDR3 is 17 amino acids. The germline gives CDR1 LGHNA, CDR2 YSLEER. Trimming cost V 1 base and J 7 bases; bases outside gene matches: 13. CDR3 DNA: TGCGCCAGCAGCCAAGGAGGTTGGCGGGAGTATGTAAATGAGCAGTTCTTC. Its protein is CASSQGGWREYVNEQFF.

Many counts were recorded for this clonotype. The chain carries TRBV9 and TRBJ2-3; the D gene is possibly TRBD1 (5 bases). The CDR3 spans 15 residues. The V gene lost 5 bases and the J gene lost 7 bases, with 20 bases spanning the gap. Germline CDR1 reads SGDLS; CDR2 reads YYNGEE. CDR3: CASSPYDQRGNTQYF. The CDR3 nucleotides read TGTGCCAGCAGTCCCTACGATCAAAGGGGAAATACGCAGTATTTT.

This clonotype was observed a few times. The V and J genes are TRBV20-1 and TRBJ2-4, with no clear D. This CDR3 is 12 amino acids long. V gave up 6 bases and J gave up 0 bases, with 6 bases separating them. Looked up from germline, CDR1 is DFQATT and CDR2 is SNEGSKA (reference sequence). This CDR3 is CSAPRAKNIQYF. The DNA for the CDR3 is TGCAGTGCACCGAGAGCCAAAAACATTCAGTACTTC.

This clonotype was detected only a few times. The CDR3 DNA sequence: TGTGCAAGTCGCTTAATCACCCGCGGGACCGAAAATATGAACACCATATATTTT. The encoded protein is CASRLITRGTENMNTIYF. V is TRBV12-2 and J is TRBJ1-3; the listed D gene, TRBD1, was not tested against the DNA. TRBV12-2 is a pseudogene segment. This CDR3 spans 18 amino acids.

This clonotype was counted ten times or more. The chain employs TRBV7-2 and TRBJ2-7; TRBD2 agrees at 8 bases. CDR3 size: 15 residues. The ends lost 3 bases at V and 1 base at J; junction bases unmatched: 5. Germline CDR1 reads SGHTA; CDR2 reads FQGNSA. The CDR3 coding sequence is TGTGCCAGCAGCTTCACCGGGACTAGGTCCTACGAGCAGTACTTC. Translating it yields CASSFTGTRSYEQYF.

Only a few counts were recorded for this clonotype. The chain employs TRBV15 and TRBJ2-7; 8 bases fit TRBD1. CDR1 and CDR2 (germline): LNHNV, YYDKDF (reference sequence). Trimming removed 3 bases from V and 2 bases from J; junction bases left unmatched: 6. The CDR3 loop spans 15 amino acids. The CDR3 DNA sequence: TGTGCCACCAGCAGTACCGGGACAGGCCCCTACGAGCAGTACTTC. Encoded protein: CATSSTGTGPYEQYF.

This clonotype rates as medium-sized. The gene calls are TRBV7-9 and TRBJ2-7; no clear D. V was shortened by 4 bases and J by 1 base, with 8 bases between the two germline ends. Per the germline V gene, CDR1 is SEHNR and CDR2 is FQNEAQ (reference sequence). The CDR3 runs to 13 residues. The CDR3, as DNA: TGTGCCAGCAGCTCCGGGTCTTCCTACGAGCAGTACTTC. It encodes CASSSGSSYEQYF.

This rearrangement joins TRBV20-1 to TRBJ2-7, with D unresolved. The CDR3 sequence is 13 residues long. Germline V gene data show CDR1 as DFQATT and CDR2 as SNEGSKA (reference sequence). Trimming stripped 3 bases from V and 3 bases from J, with 12 bases between. For the CDR3, the DNA is TGCAGTGCTAGTGGTCGGGCAGACTACGAGCAGTACTTC. Translation: CSASGRADYEQYF.

The table lists this clonotype with many counts. V usage is TRBV10-3 and J usage is TRBJ2-5; D unresolved. This CDR3 comprises 14 residues. The germline gives CDR1 ENHRY, CDR2 SYGVKD. Trimming removed 0 bases from V and 2 bases from J, with 7 bases in between. The DNA of the CDR3 is TGTGCCATCAGTGAGTCGAAGAGTCAAGAGACCCAGTACTTC. This gives the protein CAISESKSQETQYF.

This clonotype was observed a few times. This chain connects TRBV3-1 to TRBJ1-1; D is possibly TRBD1 (6 bases). The CDR3 runs to 12 residues. The V gene lost 3 bases and the J gene lost 8 bases, with 10 bases spanning the gap. Germline V CDR1 and CDR2: LGHDT, YNNKEL (reference sequence). CDR3 in DNA: TGTGCCAGCAGCCAGGGCGGACAGGAAGCTTTCTTT. Its protein product is CASSQGGQEAFF.

At least ten counts were recorded for this clonotype. The chain has TRBV6-1 and TRBJ2-2; TRBD2 aligns across 12 bases. Germline CDR1 and CDR2: MNHNS and SASEGT. The CDR3 has 15 amino acids. The chain's CDR3 is CGASGRALGTGELFF. The DNA for the CDR3 is TGTGGAGCTAGCGGGAGGGCCTTGGGCACCGGGGAGCTGTTTTTT.

Only a few counts were recorded for this clonotype. The chain has TRBV7-2 and TRBJ2-7; D remains ambiguous. V was trimmed by 2 bases and J by 3 bases, leaving 14 bases between them. CDR1 SGHTA and CDR2 FQGNSA come from the germline V gene. The CDR3 runs to 15 residues. The CDR3 loop is CASSLSETQLYEQYF. The CDR3 region has the DNA TGTGCCAGCAGCTTAAGCGAGACACAGCTCTACGAGCAGTACTTC.

There are a few counts of this clonotype. V is TRBV4-1 and J is TRBJ1-5; tentative D call: TRBD1 (5 bases). CDR3 length equals 14 residues. V lost 6 bases, J lost 1 base, and 10 bases lay in between. CDR1 and CDR2 (germline): MGHRA, YSYEKL. Written as DNA, the CDR3 is TGCGCCAGCAGTCAGGGACCGAGCAATCAGCCCCAGCATTTT. It encodes CASSQGPSNQPQHF.

This clonotype was observed a few times. The chain recombines TRBV4-2 with TRBJ2-3; D uncertain. The CDR3 is 14 residues long. Trimming removed 2 bases from V and 5 bases from J, with 11 bases in between. The germline V gene has CDR1 LGHNA and CDR2 YNFKEQ. The CDR3 here is CASSQFGPGDTQYF. CDR3 coding DNA: TGTGCCAGCAGCCAATTTGGGCCCGGAGATACGCAGTATTTT.

There are many counts of this clonotype. The V and J genes are TRBV20-1 and TRBJ2-1; 9 positions match TRBD1. CDR3 length equals 13 residues. The V gene end was trimmed by 8 bases and the J gene end by 4 bases; junction bases not matched to a gene: 6. The germline gives CDR1 DFQATT, CDR2 SNEGSKA (reference sequence). This CDR3 reads CSTRQGEYNEQFF. The CDR3 region has the DNA TGCAGTACACGACAGGGGGAGTACAATGAGCAGTTCTTC.

The V call is TRBV2, the J call TRBJ1-5; D might be TRBD1 (5 bases). This CDR3 comprises 15 residues. Trimming cost V 2 bases and J 14 bases, with 22 bases left between them. Germline-derived CDR1 and CDR2 are SNHLY and FYNNEI. Written as DNA, the CDR3 is TGTGCCAGCAGTGAATTAGGCCCTTCGAGGGGCTCTGAGCATTTT. Translating it yields CASSELGPSRGSEHF. The variable domain in full, completed from reference TRBV2 and TRBJ1-5, reads EPEVTQTPSHQVTQMGQEVILRCVPISNHLYFYWYRQILGQKVEFLVSFYNNEISEKSEIFDDQFSVERPDGSNFTLKIRSTKLEDSAMYFCASSELGPSRGSEHFGDGTRLSIL.